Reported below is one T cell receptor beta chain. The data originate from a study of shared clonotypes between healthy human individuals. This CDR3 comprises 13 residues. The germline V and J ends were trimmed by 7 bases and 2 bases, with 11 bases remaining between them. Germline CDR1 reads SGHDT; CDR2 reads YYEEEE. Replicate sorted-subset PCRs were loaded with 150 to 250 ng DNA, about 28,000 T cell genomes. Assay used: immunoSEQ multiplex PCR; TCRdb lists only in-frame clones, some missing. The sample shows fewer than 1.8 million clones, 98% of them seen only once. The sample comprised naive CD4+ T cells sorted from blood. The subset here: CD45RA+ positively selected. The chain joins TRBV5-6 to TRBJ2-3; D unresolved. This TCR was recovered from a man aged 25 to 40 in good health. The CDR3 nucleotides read TGTGCCAGCGATACAGCAAACACAGATACGCAGTATTTT. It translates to CASDTANTDTQYF. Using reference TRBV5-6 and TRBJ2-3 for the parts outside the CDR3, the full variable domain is DAGVTQSPTHLIKTRGQQVTLRCSPKSGHDTVSWYQQALGQGPQFIFQYYEEEERQRGNFPDRFSGHQFPNYSSELNVNALLLGDSALYLCASDTANTDTQYFGPGTRLTVL.